This TCR beta chain was profiled in a study of OX40 agonist ivuxolimab in advanced cancers. Study as a whole: Among those treated, three patients had partial responses, one with hepatocellular carcinoma and two with cutaneous melanoma.

The assay was immunoSEQ multiplex PCR, and TCRdb's table has in-frame clones only and misses some. The sample includes tens of thousands of clones, 89% of them seen just once. About this clone: The antigen remains unidentified.

Overall study findings and caveats: At 0.1 to 3.0 mg/kg, clonal expansion of CD4+ and CD8+ blood T cells had occurred by week 6.

Germline trimming cut 8 bases from V and 6 bases from J; bases unmatched to any gene: 4. This CDR3 comprises 12 residues. Looked up from germline, CDR1 is MDHEN and CDR2 is SYDVKM. This receptor was identified in an adult with an advanced solid tumor such as melanoma, head and neck, liver or kidney cancer. V is TRBV28 and J is TRBJ2-7; the match to TRBD1 covers 10 bases. Sequencing was performed on CD4+ or CD8+ T cells sorted from blood, taken in a trial of the OX40 agonist ivuxolimab. CDR3 bases: TGTGCCAGCCGGACAGGGGGGGTCGAGCAGTACTTC. It specifies CASRTGGVEQYF.